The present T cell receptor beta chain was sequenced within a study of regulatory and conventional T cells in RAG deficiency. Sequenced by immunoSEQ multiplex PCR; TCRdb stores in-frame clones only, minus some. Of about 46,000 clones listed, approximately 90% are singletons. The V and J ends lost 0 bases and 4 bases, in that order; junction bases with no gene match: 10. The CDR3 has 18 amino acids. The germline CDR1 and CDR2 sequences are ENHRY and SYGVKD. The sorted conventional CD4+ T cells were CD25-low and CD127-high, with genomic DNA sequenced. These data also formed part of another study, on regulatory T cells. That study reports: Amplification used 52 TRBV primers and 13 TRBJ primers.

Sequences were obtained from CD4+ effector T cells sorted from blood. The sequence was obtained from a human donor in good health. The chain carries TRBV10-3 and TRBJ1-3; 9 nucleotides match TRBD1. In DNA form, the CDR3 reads TGTGCCATCAGTGAGTCGTACAACAGGGGGCACTCCGGAAACACCATATATTTT. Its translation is CAISESYNRGHSGNTIYF.